Presented here are 14 T cell receptor beta chains from one specimen sequenced in a study of T cells after yellow fever vaccination. TCRdb re-called the 5' RACE reads with MiXCR, one entry per CDR3 protein. The repertoire consists of fewer than 350,000 distinct CDR3 sequences, with roughly 4.3% occurring once and the leading ten covering just under 20%. The sample consisted of PBMCs, taken 15 days after the yellow fever booster vaccination. The receptor source for this set is a man younger than 35 who received the YFV17D yellow fever vaccine.

There are a few counts of this clonotype. The chain joins TRBV6-2 or TRBV6-3 to TRBJ1-5; 8 nucleotides align to TRBD1. The germline V gene has CDR1 MNHEY and CDR2 SVGEGT. This CDR3 comprises 16 residues. J lost 3 bases, V lost 6 bases, and 10 bases had no gene match. CDR3 sequence: CASSSIRQGPNQPQHF. CDR3 sequence (DNA): TGTGCCAGCAGCTCCATCCGACAGGGGCCCAATCAGCCCCAGCATTTT.

This clonotype was recorded many times. The chain carries TRBV20-1 and TRBJ2-3, with D unclear. Looked up from germline, CDR1 is DFQATT and CDR2 is SNEGSKA (reference sequence). Deletions cut 4 bases from V and 4 bases from J, with 9 bases between. This CDR3 has 12 residues. The CDR3 loop reads CSATGSPDTQYF. The CDR3 bases are TGCAGTGCTACTGGCTCCCCAGATACGCAGTATTTT.

The chain recombines TRBV7-8 with TRBJ2-5, with 9 bases identical to TRBD2. V shed 6 bases and J 5 bases; nucleotides not matched to a gene: 22. Germline V CDR1 and CDR2: SGHVS, FQNEAQ. The CDR3 covers 19 residues. As DNA, the CDR3 is TGTGCCAGCAGTCCATATTCCCGGACTTCGCGGGGGGGCCGTGAGACCCAGTACTTC. Its protein product is CASSPYSRTSRGGRETQYF.

This clonotype was seen repeatedly, ten times or more. DNA for the CDR3: TGTGCCAGCAGCTTAATTCCCAAAAACATTCAGTACTTC. It is translated as CASSLIPKNIQYF. The chain is built from TRBV7-2 and TRBJ2-4, with D unclear. CDR3 length: 13 residues. Trimming shortened V by 2 bases and J by 2 bases, and 4 bases separated the two germline ends. The germline V gene has CDR1 SGHTA and CDR2 FQGNSA.

This clonotype was picked up a small number of times. The V gene is TRBV7-3, the J gene TRBJ2-1, with 8 bases matching TRBD1. The V gene's germline CDR1 is SGHTA and CDR2 FQGTGA. This CDR3 is built from 14 residues. The J segment lost 4 bases and the V segment lost 5 bases, leaving 4 bases of the junction unmatched. As DNA, the CDR3 is TGTGCCAGCAGCGACAGGGGCCCTTACAATGAGCAGTTCTTC. Encoded protein: CASSDRGPYNEQFF.

This clonotype was recorded at least ten times. The V and J genes are TRBV6-5 and TRBJ1-2, with D possibly being TRBD1 (5 bases). CDR1 is MNHEY, CDR2 SVGAGI, per germline. The CDR3 sequence is 13 residues long. Trimming took 5 bases from V and 6 from J, leaving 13 bases between them. The CDR3: CASSPPGGDGYTF. The CDR3, as DNA: TGTGCCAGCAGTCCCCCGGGGGGGGATGGCTACACCTTC.

The genes are TRBV7-2 and TRBJ1-1; perhaps TRBD1 as D (5 bases). The CDR3 is 15 amino acids. In germline, CDR1 is SGHTA, CDR2 FQGNSA. Trimming pared 0 bases from V and 6 bases from J, leaving 14 bases between. The CDR3 sequence is CASSLAYGGGPEAFF. The CDR3 nucleotides are TGTGCCAGCAGCTTAGCCTACGGGGGGGGTCCTGAAGCTTTCTTT.

This clonotype was seen ten or more times. This chain uses TRBV6-5 with TRBJ2-5, with 9 nucleotides matching TRBD1. The CDR3 totals 15 residues. Germline V CDR1 and CDR2: MNHEY, SVGAGI. V lost 6 bases to trimming and J lost 2 bases; unmatched junction nucleotides: 7. CDR3 DNA: TGTGCCAGCAGATGGGGACAGGGAGGTCAAGAGACCCAGTACTTC. It translates to CASRWGQGGQETQYF.

The chain is built from TRBV7-2 and TRBJ2-2; 7 bases match TRBD2. This CDR3 is 17 amino acids long. With V trimmed by 6 bases and J by 8 bases, 18 bases remained unmatched. Germline CDR1 reads SGHTA; CDR2 reads FQGNSA. CDR3 in DNA: TGTGCCAGCAGTGGGGAGCCCGGGACTAACTTGGTGGGGGAGCTGTTTTTT. Translation gives CASSGEPGTNLVGELFF.

This clonotype came up many times. The V call is TRBV6-2 or TRBV6-3, the J call TRBJ1-2; TRBD1 aligns across 8 bases. The length of the CDR3 is 13 residues. CDR1 and CDR2 (germline): MNHEY, SVGEGT. V lost 5 bases and J lost 4; bases outside the gene matches: 3. The CDR3 loop is CASSPTGGYGYTF. Here the CDR3 DNA reads TGTGCCAGCAGTCCTACAGGGGGCTATGGCTACACCTTC.

CDR3 amino acids: CASRDPRDRNTEAFF. The CDR3 DNA follows: TGTGCCAGCAGAGACCCCAGGGACAGGAACACTGAAGCTTTCTTT. The chain is built from TRBV2 and TRBJ1-1, with 7 positions matching TRBD1. CDR1 is SNHLY and CDR2 is FYNNEI in the germline V gene. The CDR3 sequence is 15 residues long. The V gene end was trimmed by 6 bases and the J gene end by 1 base; junction bases not matched to a gene: 8.

This clonotype was seen a few times. CDR3 sequence reads: CASSLGAYGTGTDTQYF. Written as DNA, the CDR3 is TGTGCCAGCAGCTTAGGAGCATACGGGACAGGGACAGATACGCAGTATTTT. V gene TRBV11-2 combines with J gene TRBJ2-3; 9 bases map to TRBD1. J gave up 3 bases and V 1 base, and 8 bases lay outside the gene matches. Per germline, CDR1 SGHAT and CDR2 FQNNGV. The CDR3 covers 17 residues.

In this sample, this clonotype turned up many times. The chain joins TRBV5-1 to TRBJ2-7; 14 nucleotides align to TRBD2. This CDR3 spans 14 amino acids. With 7 bases clipped from V and 6 bases from J, the junction kept 6 bases outside the gene matches. Germline CDR1 SGHRS, CDR2 YFSETQ. This CDR3 is CASRTGLAGGEQYF. Here the CDR3 DNA reads TGCGCCAGCCGAACCGGACTAGCGGGGGGCGAGCAGTACTTC.

This clonotype was seen repeatedly, ten times or more. V is TRBV5-6 and J is TRBJ1-4; D call uncertain. The CDR3 runs to 11 residues. Trimming pared 2 bases from V and 4 bases from J, leaving 0 bases between. Looked up from germline, CDR1 is SGHDT and CDR2 is YYEEEE. The CDR3 nucleotides read TGTGCCAGCAGCTTTAATGAAAAACTGTTTTTT. It encodes CASSFNEKLFF. Filled out from reference TRBV5-6 and TRBJ1-4, the complete variable domain reads DAGVTQSPTHLIKTRGQQVTLRCSPKSGHDTVSWYQQALGQGPQFIFQYYEEEERQRGNFPDRFSGHQFPNYSSELNVNALLLGDSALYLCASSFNEKLFFGSGTQLSVL.